This is a list of T cell receptor beta chains from one sample in a study of control samples from healthy donors and cancer patients. Only in-frame clones appear in the TCRdb table, and some are missing; sequencing was by immunoSEQ multiplex PCR. The sample includes roughly 79,000 clones, over 65% of them seen just once. Sequencing used blood. These receptors all come from a man in his fifties or sixties in good health. The CDR3 runs from the conserved cysteine through the conserved F or W. D genes are given only for firm matches. Rows give clone size only sometimes, using once, few, many, or a class for an expanded clone.

clone size: -; V gene: TRBV3-1/TRBV3-2; J gene: TRBJ2-7; D gene: TRBD2; CDR3 protein: CASSSGGGRALGEQYF; CDR3 DNA: TGTGCCAGCAGCTCCGGTGGCGGGAGGGCCTTGGGGGAGCAGTACTTC
clone size: -; V gene: TRBV18; J gene: TRBJ2-7; D gene: -; CDR3 protein: CASSPPGRTYEQYF; CDR3 DNA: TGTGCCAGCTCACCACCAGGGCGCACCTACGAGCAGTACTTC
clone size: once; V gene: TRBV7-2; J gene: TRBJ1-3; D gene: -; CDR3 protein: CASSLGPLPSGNTIYF; CDR3 DNA: TGTGCCAGCAGCTTAGGGCCCCTACCCTCTGGAAACACCATATATTTT
clone size: -; V gene: TRBV6-4; J gene: TRBJ2-1; D gene: TRBD2; CDR3 protein: CASSPTSGFYNEQFF; CDR3 DNA: TGTGCCAGCAGTCCGACTAGCGGGTTCTACAATGAGCAGTTCTTC
clone size: -; V gene: TRBV5-6; J gene: TRBJ2-5; D gene: -; CDR3 protein: CASSLGDGKETQYF; CDR3 DNA: TGTGCCAGCAGCTTAGGGGACGGAAAAGAGACCCAGTACTTC
clone size: once; V gene: TRBV2; J gene: TRBJ2-3; D gene: -; CDR3 protein: CASSAADTQYF; CDR3 DNA: TGTGCCAGCAGTGCAGCAGATACGCAGTATTTT
clone size: -; V gene: TRBV19; J gene: TRBJ1-5; D gene: -; CDR3 protein: CASSQAGAGQPQHF; CDR3 DNA: TGTGCCAGTAGTCAGGCAGGGGCAGGGCAGCCCCAGCATTTT
clone size: -; V gene: TRBV5-8; J gene: TRBJ1-6; D gene: -; CDR3 protein: CASSLVPYNSPLHF; CDR3 DNA: TGTGCCAGCAGCTTGGTGCCGTATAATTCACCCCTCCACTTT
clone size: -; V gene: TRBV18; J gene: TRBJ1-1; D gene: TRBD1; CDR3 protein: CASSLGQGANTEAFF; CDR3 DNA: TGTGCCAGCTCCCTGGGACAGGGGGCGAACACTGAAGCTTTCTTT
clone size: few; V gene: TRBV7-2; J gene: TRBJ2-2; D gene: -; CDR3 protein: CASSLEGNTGELFF; CDR3 DNA: TGTGCCAGCAGCTTAGAAGGAAACACCGGGGAGCTGTTTTTT
clone size: -; V gene: TRBV4-2; J gene: TRBJ2-5; D gene: TRBD1; CDR3 protein: CASSQDPSGTGGEKTQYF; CDR3 DNA: TGTGCCAGCAGCCAAGATCCATCCGGGACAGGAGGTGAGAAGACCCAGTACTTC
clone size: -; V gene: TRBV29-1; J gene: TRBJ2-2; D gene: TRBD1; CDR3 protein: CSVAPQGPGELFF; CDR3 DNA: TGCAGCGTGGCACCACAGGGGCCCGGGGAGCTGTTTTTT
clone size: -; V gene: TRBV7-9; J gene: TRBJ1-3; D gene: -; CDR3 protein: CASSLRAGPSGNTIYF; CDR3 DNA: TGTGCCAGCAGCTTAAGGGCAGGGCCCTCTGGAAACACCATATATTTT
clone size: -; V gene: TRBV27; J gene: TRBJ2-7; D gene: -; CDR3 protein: CASADGYYEQYF; CDR3 DNA: TGTGCCAGCGCGGACGGGTACTACGAGCAGTACTTC
clone size: -; V gene: TRBV19; J gene: TRBJ1-5; D gene: -; CDR3 protein: CASSIAENGNQPQHF; CDR3 DNA: TGTGCCAGTAGTATAGCGGAGAATGGCAATCAGCCCCAGCATTTT
clone size: -; V gene: TRBV27; J gene: TRBJ2-1; D gene: -; CDR3 protein: CASRGGAEISYNEQFF; CDR3 DNA: TGTGCCAGCAGAGGGGGGGCTGAAATCTCCTACAATGAGCAGTTCTTC
clone size: -; V gene: TRBV2; J gene: TRBJ2-7; D gene: TRBD2; CDR3 protein: CASSEGSGSGSYEQYF; CDR3 DNA: TGTGCCAGCAGTGAGGGGAGCGGGAGCGGCTCCTACGAGCAGTACTTC
clone size: few; V gene: TRBV7-9; J gene: TRBJ2-7; D gene: -; CDR3 protein: CASSRSPLNEQYF; CDR3 DNA: TGTGCCAGCAGCCGAAGCCCCCTAAACGAGCAGTACTTC
clone size: -; V gene: TRBV28; J gene: TRBJ1-5; D gene: TRBD1; CDR3 protein: CASSSGQGAVGNSNQPQHF; CDR3 DNA: TGTGCCAGCAGTTCCGGACAGGGGGCAGTTGGGAATAGCAATCAGCCCCAGCATTTT
clone size: -; V gene: TRBV24-1; J gene: TRBJ1-3; D gene: -; CDR3 protein: CATGGAAHSGNTIYF; CDR3 DNA: TGTGCCACCGGGGGGGCAGCTCACTCTGGAAACACCATATATTTT
clone size: -; V gene: TRBV5-6; J gene: TRBJ2-3; D gene: -; CDR3 protein: CASSLRGPGTDTQYF; CDR3 DNA: TGTGCCAGCAGCTTAAGGGGACCAGGCACAGATACGCAGTATTTT
clone size: -; V gene: TRBV25-1; J gene: TRBJ2-3; D gene: -; CDR3 protein: CASSEYSLTDTQYF; CDR3 DNA: TGTGCCAGCAGTGAATATAGTTTGACTGATACGCAGTATTTT
clone size: -; V gene: TRBV19; J gene: TRBJ1-6; D gene: TRBD1; CDR3 protein: CASSPPGQGDSPLHF; CDR3 DNA: TGTGCCAGTAGTCCACCGGGACAGGGTGATTCACCCCTCCACTTT
clone size: -; V gene: TRBV2; J gene: TRBJ2-1; D gene: -; CDR3 protein: CASREGQSRVNEQFF; CDR3 DNA: TGTGCCAGCAGGGAGGGACAGTCCCGGGTTAATGAGCAGTTCTTC
clone size: -; V gene: TRBV12-3/TRBV12-4; J gene: TRBJ2-4; D gene: TRBD1; CDR3 protein: CASMGTAKNIQYF; CDR3 DNA: TGTGCCAGCATGGGGACAGCAAAAAACATTCAGTACTTC
clone size: -; V gene: TRBV5-4; J gene: TRBJ2-3; D gene: TRBD1; CDR3 protein: CATGADTQYF; CDR3 DNA: TGTGCTACAGGGGCAGATACGCAGTATTTT
clone size: -; V gene: TRBV2; J gene: TRBJ1-2; D gene: TRBD1; CDR3 protein: CASSTGQGSYGYTF; CDR3 DNA: TGTGCCAGCAGCACCGGACAGGGGAGCTATGGCTACACCTTC
clone size: -; V gene: TRBV18; J gene: TRBJ1-2; D gene: -; CDR3 protein: CASSPLGFSGYTF; CDR3 DNA: TGTGCCAGCTCACCACTTGGGTTCTCCGGCTACACCTTC
clone size: -; V gene: TRBV3-1/TRBV3-2; J gene: TRBJ2-7; D gene: -; CDR3 protein: CASSQGDQPYEQYF; CDR3 DNA: TGTGCCAGCAGCCAAGGGGACCAGCCCTACGAGCAGTACTTC
clone size: -; V gene: TRBV5-4; J gene: TRBJ2-1; D gene: TRBD1; CDR3 protein: CASSKLTGGAYNEQFF; CDR3 DNA: TGTGCCAGCAGCAAATTGACAGGGGGAGCCTACAATGAGCAGTTCTTC
clone size: -; V gene: TRBV4-2; J gene: TRBJ1-5; D gene: -; CDR3 protein: CASSQDGGAGNQPQHF; CDR3 DNA: TGTGCCAGCAGCCAAGATGGTGGGGCGGGCAATCAGCCCCAGCATTTT
clone size: -; V gene: TRBV5-1; J gene: TRBJ2-7; D gene: -; CDR3 protein: CASSLALGQGAYEQYF; CDR3 DNA: TGCGCCAGCAGCTTGGCCCTCGGGCAGGGAGCCTACGAGCAGTACTTC
clone size: -; V gene: TRBV2; J gene: TRBJ2-7; D gene: -; CDR3 protein: CASITSYEQYF; CDR3 DNA: TGTGCCAGCATCACATCCTACGAGCAGTACTTC
clone size: -; V gene: TRBV3-1/TRBV3-2; J gene: TRBJ2-1; D gene: -; CDR3 protein: CASSAEGSSYNEQFF; CDR3 DNA: TGTGCCAGCAGCGCCGAGGGCAGCTCCTACAATGAGCAGTTCTTC
clone size: -; V gene: TRBV9; J gene: TRBJ2-7; D gene: TRBD2; CDR3 protein: CASSTLSGDSYEQYF; CDR3 DNA: TGTGCCAGCAGCACACTTAGCGGGGATTCCTACGAGCAGTACTTC
clone size: once; V gene: TRBV30; J gene: TRBJ1-1; D gene: -; CDR3 protein: CAWRHANTEAFF; CDR3 DNA: TGTGCCTGGCGGCATGCGAACACTGAAGCTTTCTTT
clone size: -; V gene: TRBV24-1; J gene: TRBJ2-6; D gene: -; CDR3 protein: CATSDGAGSSGANVLTF; CDR3 DNA: TGTGCCACCAGTGATGGGGCAGGCAGCTCTGGGGCCAACGTCCTGACTTTC
clone size: -; V gene: TRBV6-6; J gene: TRBJ1-3; D gene: -; CDR3 protein: CASSKEHMSGNTIYF; CDR3 DNA: TGTGCCAGCAGTAAAGAACACATGTCTGGAAACACCATATATTTT
clone size: -; V gene: TRBV4-3; J gene: TRBJ1-2; D gene: TRBD1; CDR3 protein: CASSLIQGAGYGYTF; CDR3 DNA: TGCGCCAGCAGCCTCATACAGGGGGCCGGGTATGGCTACACCTTC
clone size: -; V gene: TRBV7-9; J gene: TRBJ1-1; D gene: -; CDR3 protein: CASSEDTPGTEAFF; CDR3 DNA: TGTGCCAGCAGCGAGGACACCCCAGGGACTGAAGCTTTCTTT
clone size: -; V gene: TRBV11-2; J gene: TRBJ2-3; D gene: TRBD2; CDR3 protein: CASSLTGRSTDTQYF; CDR3 DNA: TGTGCCAGCAGCTTAACCGGGAGGAGCACAGATACGCAGTATTTT
clone size: -; V gene: TRBV29-1; J gene: TRBJ2-3; D gene: -; CDR3 protein: CSVGGGRGAGDTQYF; CDR3 DNA: TGCAGCGTTGGAGGGGGGAGGGGGGCGGGAGATACGCAGTATTTT
clone size: -; V gene: TRBV10-3; J gene: TRBJ1-1; D gene: TRBD1; CDR3 protein: CAISETGVNTEAFF; CDR3 DNA: TGTGCCATCAGTGAGACAGGGGTGAACACTGAAGCTTTCTTT
clone size: -; V gene: TRBV7-2; J gene: TRBJ2-3; D gene: -; CDR3 protein: CASSLVYQVTDTQYF; CDR3 DNA: TGTGCCAGCAGCTTAGTATATCAGGTCACAGATACGCAGTATTTT
clone size: -; V gene: TRBV28; J gene: TRBJ1-2; D gene: -; CDR3 protein: CASSLRVYGYTF; CDR3 DNA: TGTGCCAGCAGTTTACGGGTCTATGGCTACACCTTC
clone size: -; V gene: TRBV18; J gene: TRBJ2-3; D gene: -; CDR3 protein: CASSPGSIDTQYF; CDR3 DNA: TGTGCCAGCTCACCAGGAAGTATAGATACGCAGTATTTT
clone size: few; V gene: TRBV10-1; J gene: TRBJ2-7; D gene: -; CDR3 protein: CASKREYYEQYF; CDR3 DNA: TGCGCCAGCAAGCGAGAGTACTACGAGCAGTACTTC
clone size: -; V gene: TRBV4-3; J gene: TRBJ2-5; D gene: -; CDR3 protein: CASSQDARPGTQYF; CDR3 DNA: TGCGCCAGCAGCCAAGACGCACGACCGGGGACCCAGTACTTC
clone size: -; V gene: TRBV3-1/TRBV3-2; J gene: TRBJ2-6; D gene: TRBD2; CDR3 protein: CASSHWFGLASSGANVLTF; CDR3 DNA: TGTGCCAGCAGCCATTGGTTTGGACTAGCGAGCTCTGGGGCCAACGTCCTGACTTTC
clone size: once; V gene: TRBV19; J gene: TRBJ2-4; D gene: -; CDR3 protein: CASSVAGTPGLAKNIQYF; CDR3 DNA: TGTGCCAGTAGTGTAGCCGGGACGCCGGGCTTAGCCAAAAACATTCAGTACTTC
clone size: -; V gene: TRBV3-1/TRBV3-2; J gene: TRBJ2-1; D gene: -; CDR3 protein: CASSQDSGWEKNEQFF; CDR3 DNA: TGTGCCAGCAGCCAAGATTCGGGGTGGGAGAAGAATGAGCAGTTCTTC
clone size: -; V gene: TRBV11-3; J gene: TRBJ2-4; D gene: TRBD2; CDR3 protein: CASSSLRTSGTIAKNIQYF; CDR3 DNA: TGTGCCAGCAGCTCCCTCAGGACTAGCGGGACGATAGCCAAAAACATTCAGTACTTC
clone size: once; V gene: TRBV5-6; J gene: TRBJ2-5; D gene: -; CDR3 protein: CASSFGNRETQYF; CDR3 DNA: TGTGCCAGCAGCTTTGGTAACAGAGAGACCCAGTACTTC
clone size: -; V gene: TRBV9; J gene: TRBJ2-1; D gene: TRBD2; CDR3 protein: CASSVGGLARDEQFF; CDR3 DNA: TGTGCCAGCAGCGTAGGAGGACTAGCGAGGGATGAGCAGTTCTTC